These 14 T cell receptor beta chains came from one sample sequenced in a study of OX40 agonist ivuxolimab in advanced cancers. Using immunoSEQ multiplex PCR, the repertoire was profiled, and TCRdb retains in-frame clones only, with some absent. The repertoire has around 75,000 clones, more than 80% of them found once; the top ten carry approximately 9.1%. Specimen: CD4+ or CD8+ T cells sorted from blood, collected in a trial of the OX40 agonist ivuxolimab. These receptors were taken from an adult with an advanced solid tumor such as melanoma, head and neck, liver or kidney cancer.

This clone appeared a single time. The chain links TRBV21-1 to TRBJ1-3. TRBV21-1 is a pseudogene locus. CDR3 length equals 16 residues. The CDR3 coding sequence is TGTGCCAGCAGCAAAGGTGCCGGAAAGGCTGGAAACACCATATATTTT. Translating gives CASSKGAGKAGNTIYF.

The CDR3 sequence is CASSHSPGTSSTDTQYF. CDR3 coding DNA: TGTGCCAGCAGCCATTCCCCCGGGACTTCTAGCACAGATACGCAGTATTTT. The V and J genes are TRBV4-2 and TRBJ2-3, with a tentative D call TRBD2 (6 bases). The V and J ends lost 3 bases and 0 bases respectively, with 16 bases between them. The CDR3 extends over 17 amino acids. CDR1 and CDR2 (germline): LGHNA, YNFKEQ.

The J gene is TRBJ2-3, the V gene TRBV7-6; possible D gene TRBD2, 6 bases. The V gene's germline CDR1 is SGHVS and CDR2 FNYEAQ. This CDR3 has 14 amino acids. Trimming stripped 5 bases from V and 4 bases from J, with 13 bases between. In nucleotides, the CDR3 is TGTGCCAGCAGCCCTCAGCGGGCAGCAGATACGCAGTATTTT. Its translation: CASSPQRAADTQYF.

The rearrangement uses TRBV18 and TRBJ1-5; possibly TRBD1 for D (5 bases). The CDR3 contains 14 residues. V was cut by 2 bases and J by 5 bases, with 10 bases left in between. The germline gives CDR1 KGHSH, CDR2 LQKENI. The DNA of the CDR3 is TGTGCCAGCTCACCAATTGACAGTTATCAGCCCCAGCATTTT. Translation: CASSPIDSYQPQHF.

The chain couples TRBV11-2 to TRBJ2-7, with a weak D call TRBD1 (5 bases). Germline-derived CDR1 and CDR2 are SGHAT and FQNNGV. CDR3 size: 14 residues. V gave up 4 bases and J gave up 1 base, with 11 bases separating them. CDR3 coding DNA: TGTGCCAGCAGCTCTCAGGGAACATCCTACGAGCAGTACTTC. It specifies CASSSQGTSYEQYF.

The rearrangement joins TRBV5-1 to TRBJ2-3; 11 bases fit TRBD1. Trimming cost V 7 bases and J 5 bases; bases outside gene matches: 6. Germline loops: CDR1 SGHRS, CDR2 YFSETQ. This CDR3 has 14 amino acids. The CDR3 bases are TGCGCCAGCCGATCCGGGACAGGGGGAGATACGCAGTATTTT. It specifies CASRSGTGGDTQYF.

The CDR3 nucleotides are TGTGCCAGCAGTGACCCCCGGCAGGGGGCCTACGAGCAGTACTTC. This encodes CASSDPRQGAYEQYF. The chain joins TRBV6-1 to TRBJ2-7; TRBD1 agrees at 7 bases. The germline V gene encodes CDR1 MNHNS and CDR2 SASEGT. V lost 3 bases to trimming and J lost 2 bases; unmatched junction nucleotides: 7. The CDR3 is 15 residues long.

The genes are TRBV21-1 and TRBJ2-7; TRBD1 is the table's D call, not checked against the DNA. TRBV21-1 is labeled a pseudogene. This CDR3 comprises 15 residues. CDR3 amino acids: CASSTRDRRPYEQYF. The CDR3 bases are TGTGCCAGCAGCACCCGGGACAGGCGCCCATACGAGCAGTACTTC.

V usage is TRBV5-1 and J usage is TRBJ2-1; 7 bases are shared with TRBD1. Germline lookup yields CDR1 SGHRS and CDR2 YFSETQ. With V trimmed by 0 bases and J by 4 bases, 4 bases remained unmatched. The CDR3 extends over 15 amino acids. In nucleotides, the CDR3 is TGCGCCAGCAGCTTGGAGGGACAGAGTTACAATGAGCAGTTCTTC. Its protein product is CASSLEGQSYNEQFF.

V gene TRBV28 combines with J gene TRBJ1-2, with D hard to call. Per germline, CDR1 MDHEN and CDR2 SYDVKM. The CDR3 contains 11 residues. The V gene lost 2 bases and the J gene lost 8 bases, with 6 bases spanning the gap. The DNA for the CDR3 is TGTGCCAGCAGTTTAGCACGGGGCTACACCTTC. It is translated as CASSLARGYTF.

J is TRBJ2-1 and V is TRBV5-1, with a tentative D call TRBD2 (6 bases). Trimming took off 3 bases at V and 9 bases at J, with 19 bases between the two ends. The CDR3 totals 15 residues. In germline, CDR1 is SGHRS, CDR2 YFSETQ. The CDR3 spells CASSSGTLREGEQFF. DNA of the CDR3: TGCGCCAGCAGCTCCGGGACTCTCCGTGAGGGTGAGCAGTTCTTC.

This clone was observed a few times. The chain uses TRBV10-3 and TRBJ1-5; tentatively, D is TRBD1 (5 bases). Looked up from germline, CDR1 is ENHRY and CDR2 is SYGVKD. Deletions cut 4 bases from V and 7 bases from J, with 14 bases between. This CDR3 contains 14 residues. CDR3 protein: CAISGSRAGQPQHF. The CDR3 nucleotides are TGTGCCATCAGTGGGTCCAGGGCGGGGCAGCCCCAGCATTTT.

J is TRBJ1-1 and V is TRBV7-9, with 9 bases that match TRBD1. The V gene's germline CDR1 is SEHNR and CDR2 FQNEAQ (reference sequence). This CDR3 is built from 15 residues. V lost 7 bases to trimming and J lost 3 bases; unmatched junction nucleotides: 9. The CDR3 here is CASINRGRRDTEAFF. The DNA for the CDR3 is TGTGCCAGCATCAACAGGGGGCGTCGGGACACTGAAGCTTTCTTT.

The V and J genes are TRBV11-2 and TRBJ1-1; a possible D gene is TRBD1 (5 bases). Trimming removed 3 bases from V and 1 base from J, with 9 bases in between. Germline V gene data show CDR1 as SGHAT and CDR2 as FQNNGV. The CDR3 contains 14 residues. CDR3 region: CASSFRGGNTEAFF. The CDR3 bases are TGTGCCAGCAGCTTCCGGGGGGGGAACACTGAAGCTTTCTTT.